This TCR beta chain was recorded in a study of cytomegalovirus exposure and HLA in healthy donors. Across the study: A later analysis reported the roughly 120 validation repertoires used the same platform as the roughly 700 first-cohort repertoires. Study-level findings and limits: Most TCRs appeared rarely, but some public TCRs recurred in many donors. Associated with cytomegalovirus, according to the listing, were 164 TCR beta chains.

Germline V gene sequence: CDR1 DFQATT, CDR2 SNEGSKA (reference sequence). The CDR3 covers 11 residues. Sequencing used immunoSEQ multiplex PCR; TCRdb keeps in-frame clones, though not all of them. The table has about 220,000 clones, 85% to 95% seen once. A note on this clone: Its antigen is not known.

The chain employs TRBV20-1 and TRBJ2-3; TRBD2 matches 9 bases. The sequence was obtained from a woman younger than 35 in good health and CMV-seronegative. The sequencing input was PBMCs. The CDR3 DNA reads TGCAGGGGCGCGGGGGGGGATACGCAGTATTTT. This sequence encodes CRGAGGDTQYF.